In its sample, the clone carrying this T cell receptor beta chain was seen a few times. The target antigen is unknown. Every participating donor contributed roughly 9.6 milliliters of peripheral blood through a draw. This sample was taken from a study of blood T cells in healthy people across ages. Study conclusions and caveats: As age increased, TCR beta diversity per million T cells fell in a roughly linear fashion.

From germline, CDR1 is MDHEN and CDR2 SYDVKM. J lost 4 bases, V lost 5 bases, and 3 bases had no gene match. The CDR3 covers 13 residues. It was with a sample-barcoded 5' primer and a J-beta primer mix that a second PCR of about 6 to 12 cycles was run. TCRdb passed the 5' RACE reads through MiXCR, listing each CDR3 protein once. The sample yields 1.5 million to 2 million distinct CDR3 sequences, roughly 52% seen once. The sample taken for sequencing was blood. The chain couples TRBV28 to TRBJ1-2; 8 positions match TRBD1. This clonotype was sampled from a woman in her thirties or forties in good health. CDR3 in DNA: TGTGCCAGCAGTGGGGACAGGATCTATGGCTACACCTTC. Its protein is CASSGDRIYGYTF.